This is a list of T cell receptor beta chains from one sample in a study of T cell responses to AZD1222 COVID-19 vaccine. The data were produced by immunoSEQ multiplex PCR, yet TCRdb's version contains in-frame clones alone and is incomplete. In the table there are around 130,000 clones, roughly 92% of which are singletons. Material: peripheral blood, obtained 28 days after the second AZD1222 dose. The origin of the receptors is an adult who received the AZD1222 COVID-19 vaccine. Each CDR3 is given with its conserved first and last residue. The order of the fields is J gene, D gene, clone size, V gene, CDR3 protein, CDR3 DNA. A D gene is named only where the DNA matches it firmly. Clone size is given for some rows only: seen once, a few or many times, or a class if the clone is expanded.

J: TRBJ1-5; D: -; size: -; V: TRBV25-1; CDR3: CASSGTDLFQPQHF; DNA: TGTGCCAGCAGTGGGACAGACCTTTTCCAGCCCCAGCATTTT
J: TRBJ1-2; D: -; size: few; V: TRBV5-1; CDR3: CASRLDPRGVSYGYTF; DNA: TGCGCCAGCAGATTAGACCCGAGGGGGGTAAGCTATGGCTACACCTTC
J: TRBJ1-3; D: TRBD1; size: -; V: TRBV27; CDR3: CASSSTTPGQPSGNTIYF; DNA: TGTGCCAGCAGCTCTACAACCCCGGGACAGCCGTCAGGAAACACCATATATTTT
J: TRBJ2-7; D: -; size: -; V: TRBV9; CDR3: CASSVAGQSYEQYF; DNA: TGTGCCAGCAGCGTAGCTGGGCAGTCCTACGAGCAGTACTTC
J: TRBJ1-3; D: -; size: -; V: TRBV7-9; CDR3: CASSPIPNPTRSSGNTIYF; DNA: TGTGCCAGCAGCCCCATTCCAAATCCGACTCGGAGCTCTGGAAACACCATATATTTT
J: TRBJ2-1; D: TRBD1; size: -; V: TRBV5-5; CDR3: CASSLTDRGAYNEQFF; DNA: TGTGCCAGCAGCTTGACGGACAGGGGCGCCTACAATGAGCAGTTCTTC
J: TRBJ1-1; D: -; size: -; V: TRBV30; CDR3: CASQQGLNTEAFF; DNA: TGTGCCTCCCAACAGGGATTGAACACTGAAGCTTTCTTT
J: TRBJ2-5; D: TRBD2; size: -; V: TRBV9; CDR3: CASSVGGSGRADETQYF; DNA: TGTGCCAGCAGCGTAGGGGGTAGCGGGAGGGCCGATGAGACCCAGTACTTC
J: TRBJ1-5; D: TRBD1; size: -; V: TRBV28; CDR3: CASSSITGGGNQPQHF; DNA: TGTGCCAGCAGCTCTATTACAGGGGGCGGCAATCAGCCCCAGCATTTT
J: TRBJ1-1; D: TRBD1; size: -; V: TRBV5-4; CDR3: CASSKGQKNTEAFF; DNA: TGTGCCAGCAGCAAGGGACAGAAGAACACTGAAGCTTTCTTT
J: TRBJ2-1; D: TRBD1; size: -; V: TRBV19; CDR3: CASRTGSLNEQFF; DNA: TGTGCCAGTCGGACAGGGTCCCTCAATGAGCAGTTCTTC
J: TRBJ1-2; D: TRBD1; size: few; V: TRBV7-9; CDR3: CASSLVGQGARGYTF; DNA: TGTGCCAGCAGCTTAGTTGGACAGGGGGCTCGAGGCTACACCTTC
J: TRBJ2-3; D: TRBD2; size: -; V: TRBV9; CDR3: CASSEGLAATNTQYF; DNA: TGTGCCAGCAGCGAGGGACTAGCGGCCACGAATACGCAGTATTTT
J: TRBJ1-1; D: -; size: -; V: TRBV7-9; CDR3: CASSFGGNTEAFF; DNA: TGTGCCAGCAGCTTCGGGGGGAACACTGAAGCTTTCTTT
J: TRBJ1-2; D: TRBD1; size: -; V: TRBV29-1; CDR3: CSGSGQGEVYTF; DNA: TGCAGCGGGTCGGGACAGGGGGAGGTCTACACCTTC
J: TRBJ2-7; D: -; size: -; V: TRBV30; CDR3: CAWSEGTGRYEQYF; DNA: TGTGCCTGGAGTGAAGGAACAGGGCGCTACGAGCAGTACTTC
J: TRBJ2-2; D: -; size: -; V: TRBV6-4; CDR3: CASSLDSTGELFF; DNA: TGTGCCAGCAGCCTCGACAGCACCGGGGAGCTGTTTTTT
J: TRBJ2-5; D: -; size: once; V: TRBV10-3; CDR3: CAISESRGQETQYF; DNA: TGTGCCATCAGTGAGTCGAGGGGTCAAGAGACCCAGTACTTC
J: TRBJ2-5; D: -; size: -; V: TRBV5-6; CDR3: CATTLKRATLETQYF; DNA: TGTGCCACCACCTTAAAGCGGGCAACCTTGGAGACCCAGTACTTC
J: TRBJ2-7; D: TRBD1; size: -; V: TRBV7-2; CDR3: CASSLRQGSAYEQYF; DNA: TGTGCCAGCAGCTTAAGACAGGGGAGTGCCTACGAGCAGTACTTC
J: TRBJ2-1; D: -; size: -; V: TRBV24-1; CDR3: CATSAPGSVNNEQFF; DNA: TGTGCCACCAGTGCCCCTGGTAGTGTAAACAATGAGCAGTTCTTC
J: TRBJ1-1; D: -; size: -; V: TRBV9; CDR3: CASSVNVNTEAFF; DNA: TGTGCCAGCAGCGTAAATGTGAACACTGAAGCTTTCTTT